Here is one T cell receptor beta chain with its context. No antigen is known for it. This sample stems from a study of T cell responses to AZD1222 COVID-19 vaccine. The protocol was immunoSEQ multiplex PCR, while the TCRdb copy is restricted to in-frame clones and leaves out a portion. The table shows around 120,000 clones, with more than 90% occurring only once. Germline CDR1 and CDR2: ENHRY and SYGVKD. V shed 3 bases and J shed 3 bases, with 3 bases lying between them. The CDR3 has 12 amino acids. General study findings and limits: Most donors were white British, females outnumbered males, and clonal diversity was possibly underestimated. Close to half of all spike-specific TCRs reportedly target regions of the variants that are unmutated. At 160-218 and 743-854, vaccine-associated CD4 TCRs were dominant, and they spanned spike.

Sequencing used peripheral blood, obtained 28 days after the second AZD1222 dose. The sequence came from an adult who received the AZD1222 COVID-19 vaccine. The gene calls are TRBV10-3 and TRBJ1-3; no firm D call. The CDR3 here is CAISDGGNTIYF. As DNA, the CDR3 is TGTGCCATCAGTGATGGTGGAAACACCATATATTTT.